The 12 T cell receptor beta chains below come from one sample, sequenced in a study of graft-versus-host responses after intestinal transplantation. These receptors lack a known antigen. The data were produced by immunoSEQ multiplex PCR, yet TCRdb's version contains in-frame clones alone and is incomplete. The top ten hold over 0.055% of the sample, which has some 100,000 clones, roughly 92% seen once. The source was unstimulated CD8+ T cells sorted from spleen or lymph node cells, collected before transplant. The receptor set was obtained from a human donor who was the organ donor for an intestinal transplant.

This clone was observed a few times. The rearrangement links TRBV4-1 to TRBJ2-7; D call uncertain. CDR1 and CDR2 (germline): MGHRA, YSYEKL. This CDR3 has 13 amino acids. Trimming stripped 3 bases from V and 6 bases from J, with 12 bases between. The CDR3 loop is CASSQVSVGEQYF. The CDR3 DNA sequence: TGCGCCAGCAGCCAGGTGAGCGTTGGCGAGCAGTACTTC.

Here the CDR3 DNA reads TGTGCCAGTAGCAAGTACAGGGGTATGAACACTGAAGCTTTCTTT. Translating it yields CASSKYRGMNTEAFF. The chain combines TRBV19 with TRBJ1-1, with 7 nucleotides matching TRBD1. The CDR3 has 15 residues. Trimming removed 6 bases from V and 0 bases from J; junction bases left unmatched: 7. The germline CDR1 and CDR2 sequences are LNHDA and SQIVND (reference sequence).

This chain joins TRBV10-1 and TRBJ2-7; D is undetermined. V lost 2 bases, J lost 5 bases, and 13 bases lay in between. The germline V gene has CDR1 WNHNN and CDR2 SYGVQD (reference sequence). The CDR3 spans 14 residues. CDR3 in DNA: TGCGCCAGCAGTGAGGTTTACGACACCGACGAGCAGTACTTC. As protein: CASSEVYDTDEQYF.

This clone was seen more than once but under ten times. This chain joins TRBV30 and TRBJ1-1, with D unclear. Germline CDR1 is GTSNPN and CDR2 is SVGIG (reference sequence). The ends were cut back, 4 bases at V and 0 bases at J, with 6 bases in the middle. The CDR3 totals 12 residues. As DNA, the CDR3 is TGTGCCTGGACAGGCTTGAACACTGAAGCTTTCTTT. Translation gives CAWTGLNTEAFF.

V and J are TRBV13 and TRBJ2-4; 8 bases agree with TRBD2. Trimming removed 6 bases from V and 6 bases from J; junction bases left unmatched: 13. The CDR3 is made up of 16 amino acids. Germline-derived CDR1 and CDR2 are PRHDT and FYEKMQ (reference sequence). CDR3 nucleotides: TGTGCCAGCAGTCTGCCGGGGGGGGGCTTAGGAAACATTCAGTACTTC. Its translation is CASSLPGGGLGNIQYF.

The V gene is TRBV11-1, the J gene TRBJ2-7; D perhaps matches TRBD2 (5 bases). Germline CDR1 SGHAT, CDR2 FQDESV (reference sequence). CDR3 length: 15 amino acids. V lost 5 bases and J lost 4, with 18 bases in between. The CDR3 reads CASSRLGSGEYEQYF. The CDR3 nucleotides are TGTGCCAGCAGCCGGCTGGGAAGCGGAGAATACGAGCAGTACTTC.

Here the CDR3 reads CASSAGGGEQYF. The CDR3 DNA is TGTGCCAGCTCGGCAGGGGGAGGCGAGCAGTACTTC. The chain is built from TRBV9 and TRBJ2-7, with a tentative D call TRBD1 (7 bases). Trimming left V 7 bases short and J 6 bases short, with 14 bases between. The CDR3 spans 12 residues. CDR1 is SGDLS, CDR2 YYNGEE, per germline. Supplemented by reference TRBV9 and TRBJ2-7, the full variable domain reads DSGVTQTPKHLITATGQRVTLRCSPRSGDLSVYWYQQSLDQGLQFLIQYYNGEERAKGNILERFSAQQFPDLHSELNLSSLELGDSALYFCASSAGGGEQYFGPGTRLTVT.

The J gene is TRBJ2-3, the V gene TRBV30; D gene uncertain. The germline V gene encodes CDR1 GTSNPN and CDR2 SVGIG (reference sequence). Trimming shortened V by 0 bases and J by 1 base, and 8 bases separated the two germline ends. The CDR3 has 14 amino acids. Written as DNA, the CDR3 is TGTGCCTGGAGTGTCGGAAGCGGCACAGATACGCAGTATTTT. Translated: CAWSVGSGTDTQYF.

The chain links TRBV5-1 to TRBJ2-3; 10 bases agree with TRBD2. Germline values: CDR1 SGHRS, CDR2 YFSETQ. The CDR3 loop spans 17 amino acids. Losses at the gene ends were 4 bases for V and 2 bases for J; bases not matched to a gene: 10. CDR3 coding DNA: TGCGCCAGCAGCCTTGGGGTAGCGGGGGGAACCACAGATACGCAGTATTTT. Its protein is CASSLGVAGGTTDTQYF. The variable domain in full, with the rest retrieved from reference TRBV5-1 and TRBJ2-3, is KAGVTQTPRYLIKTRGQQVTLSCSPISGHRSVSWYQQTPGQGLQFLFEYFSETQRNKGNFPGRFSGRQFSNSRSEMNVSTLELGDSALYLCASSLGVAGGTTDTQYFGPGTRLTVL.

The V and J genes are TRBV15 and TRBJ2-2; the match to TRBD1 covers 8 bases. J gave up 6 bases and V 0 bases, and 6 bases lay outside the gene matches. This CDR3 has 16 residues. From germline, CDR1 is LNHNV and CDR2 YYDKDF (reference sequence). The CDR3 nucleotides are TGTGCCACCAGCAGAGAAGGACAGGGTCGACCCGGGGAGCTGTTTTTT. As protein: CATSREGQGRPGELFF.

The chain couples TRBV9 to TRBJ1-2, with 9 nucleotides matching TRBD1. CDR1 and CDR2 (germline): SGDLS, YYNGEE. This CDR3 comprises 19 residues. V dropped 0 bases and J dropped 3; count of bases not matched to a gene: 15. For the CDR3, the DNA is TGTGCCAGCAGCGTAGCTCGGGACAGGGCTTTTTGGTCCTACTATGGCTACACCTTC. It codes for CASSVARDRAFWSYYGYTF.

The rearrangement joins TRBV15 to TRBJ2-7; TRBD1 agrees at 10 bases. Trimming cost V 0 bases and J 3 bases; bases outside gene matches: 5. CDR3 length: 16 amino acids. Germline V gene data show CDR1 as LNHNV and CDR2 as YYDKDF (reference sequence). CDR3 region: CATSRDSGQGIYEQYF. In nucleotides, the CDR3 is TGTGCCACCAGCAGAGATTCGGGACAGGGGATCTACGAGCAGTACTTC. Complete variable domain (other parts from reference TRBV15 and TRBJ2-7): DAMVIQNPRYQVTQFGKPVTLSCSQTLNHNVMYWYQQKSSQAPKLLFHYYDKDFNNEADTPDNFQSRRPNTSFCFLDIRSPGLGDTAMYLCATSRDSGQGIYEQYFGPGTRLTVT.